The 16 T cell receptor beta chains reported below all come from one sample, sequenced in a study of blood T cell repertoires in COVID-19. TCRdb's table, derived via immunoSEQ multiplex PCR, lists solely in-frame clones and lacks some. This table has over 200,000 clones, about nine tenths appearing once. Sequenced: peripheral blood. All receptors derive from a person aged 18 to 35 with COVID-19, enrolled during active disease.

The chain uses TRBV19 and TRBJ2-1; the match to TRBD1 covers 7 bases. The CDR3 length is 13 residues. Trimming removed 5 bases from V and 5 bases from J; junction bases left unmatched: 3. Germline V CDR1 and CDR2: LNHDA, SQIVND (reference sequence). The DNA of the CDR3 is TGTGCCAGTAGTGACAGGGACGACAATGAGCAGTTCTTC. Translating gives CASSDRDDNEQFF. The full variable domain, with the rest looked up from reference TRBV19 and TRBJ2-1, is DGGITQSPKYLFRKEGQNVTLSCEQNLNHDAMYWYRQDPGQGLRLIYYSQIVNDFQKGDIAEGYSVSREKKESFPLTVTSAQKNPTAFYLCASSDRDDNEQFFGPGTRLTVL.

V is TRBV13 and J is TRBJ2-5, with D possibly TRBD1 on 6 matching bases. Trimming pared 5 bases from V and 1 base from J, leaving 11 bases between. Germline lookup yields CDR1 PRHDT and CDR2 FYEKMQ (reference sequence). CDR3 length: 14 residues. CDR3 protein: CASSLRQAQETQYF. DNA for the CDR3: TGTGCCAGCAGCCTACGACAGGCCCAAGAGACCCAGTACTTC.

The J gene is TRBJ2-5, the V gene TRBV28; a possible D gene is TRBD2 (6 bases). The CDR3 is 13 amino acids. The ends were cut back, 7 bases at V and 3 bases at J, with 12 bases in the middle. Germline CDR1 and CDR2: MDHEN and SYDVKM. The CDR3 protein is CASTRLVEETQYF. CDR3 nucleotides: TGTGCCAGCACCCGACTAGTTGAAGAGACCCAGTACTTC.

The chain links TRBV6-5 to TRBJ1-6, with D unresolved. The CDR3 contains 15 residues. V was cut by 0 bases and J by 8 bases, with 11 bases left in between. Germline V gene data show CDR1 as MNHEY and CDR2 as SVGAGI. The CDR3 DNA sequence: TGTGCCAGCAGTTACTCGAGGTTTAATCATTCACCCCTCCACTTT. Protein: CASSYSRFNHSPLHF.

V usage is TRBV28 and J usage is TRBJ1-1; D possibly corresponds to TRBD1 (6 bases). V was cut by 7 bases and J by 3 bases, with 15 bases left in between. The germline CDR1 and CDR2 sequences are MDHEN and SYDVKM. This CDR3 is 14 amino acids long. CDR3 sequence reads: CASKRQERYTEAFF. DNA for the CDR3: TGTGCCAGCAAACGACAGGAGAGGTACACTGAAGCTTTCTTT.

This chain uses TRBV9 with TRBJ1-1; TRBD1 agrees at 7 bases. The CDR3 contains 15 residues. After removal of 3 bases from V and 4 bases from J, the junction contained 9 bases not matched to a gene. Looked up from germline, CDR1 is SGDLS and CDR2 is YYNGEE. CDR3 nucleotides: TGTGCCAGCAGCGGGGCTTTTGCAGGGGGCACTGAAGCTTTCTTT. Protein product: CASSGAFAGGTEAFF.

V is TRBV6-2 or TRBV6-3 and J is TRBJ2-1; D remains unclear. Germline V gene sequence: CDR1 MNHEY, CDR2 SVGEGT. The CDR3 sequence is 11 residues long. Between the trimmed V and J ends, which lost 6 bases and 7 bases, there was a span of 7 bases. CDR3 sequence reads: CASSPQNEQFF. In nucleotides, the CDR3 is TGTGCCAGCAGCCCTCAAAATGAGCAGTTCTTC.

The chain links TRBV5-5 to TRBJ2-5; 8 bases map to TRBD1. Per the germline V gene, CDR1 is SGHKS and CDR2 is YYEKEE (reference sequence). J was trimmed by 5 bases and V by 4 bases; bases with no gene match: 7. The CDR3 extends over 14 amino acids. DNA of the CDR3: TGTGCCAGCAGCAATCGCAGGGGGCGGGAGACCCAGTACTTC. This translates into CASSNRRGRETQYF. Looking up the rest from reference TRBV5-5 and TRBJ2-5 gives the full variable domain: DAGVTQSPTHLIKTRGQQVTLRCSPISGHKSVSWYQQVLGQGPQFIFQYYEKEERGRGNFPDRFSARQFPNYSSELNVNALLLGDSALYLCASSNRRGRETQYFGPGTRLLVL.

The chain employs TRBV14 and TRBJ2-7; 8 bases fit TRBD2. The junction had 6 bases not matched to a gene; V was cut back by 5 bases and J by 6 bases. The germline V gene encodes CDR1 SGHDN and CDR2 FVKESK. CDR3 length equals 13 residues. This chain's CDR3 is CASSGTSRPEQYF. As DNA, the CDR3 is TGTGCCAGCAGCGGGACTAGTCGTCCCGAGCAGTACTTC.

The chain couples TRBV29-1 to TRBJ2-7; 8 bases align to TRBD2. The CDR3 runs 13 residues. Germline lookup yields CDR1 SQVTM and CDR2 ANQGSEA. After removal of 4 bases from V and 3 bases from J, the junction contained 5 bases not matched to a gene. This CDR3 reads CSVVGGDRYEQYF. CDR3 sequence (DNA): TGCAGCGTTGTCGGGGGGGACCGCTACGAGCAGTACTTC.

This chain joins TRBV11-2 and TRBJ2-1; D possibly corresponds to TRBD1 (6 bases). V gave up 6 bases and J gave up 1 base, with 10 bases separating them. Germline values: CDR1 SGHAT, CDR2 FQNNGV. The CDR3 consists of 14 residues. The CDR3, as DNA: TGTGCCAGCAGTCATACAGGGTCCTACAATGAGCAGTTCTTC. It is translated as CASSHTGSYNEQFF.

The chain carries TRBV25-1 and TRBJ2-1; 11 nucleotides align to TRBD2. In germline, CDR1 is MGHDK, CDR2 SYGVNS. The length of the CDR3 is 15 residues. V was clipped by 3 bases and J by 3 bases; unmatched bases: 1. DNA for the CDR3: TGTGCCAGCAGTGAGGGACTAGCGGTCTACAATGAGCAGTTCTTC. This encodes CASSEGLAVYNEQFF.

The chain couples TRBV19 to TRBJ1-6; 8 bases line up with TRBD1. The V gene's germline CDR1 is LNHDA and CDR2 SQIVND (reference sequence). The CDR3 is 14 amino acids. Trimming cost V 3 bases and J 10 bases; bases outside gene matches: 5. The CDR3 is CASSIGQGRSPLHF. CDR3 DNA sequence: TGTGCCAGTAGTATCGGACAGGGTAGATCACCCCTCCACTTT.

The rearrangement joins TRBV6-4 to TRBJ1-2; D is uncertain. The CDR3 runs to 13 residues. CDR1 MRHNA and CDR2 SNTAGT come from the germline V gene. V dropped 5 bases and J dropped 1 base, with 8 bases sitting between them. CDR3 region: CASSPGINYGYTF. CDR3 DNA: TGTGCCAGCAGTCCCGGGATTAACTATGGCTACACCTTC.

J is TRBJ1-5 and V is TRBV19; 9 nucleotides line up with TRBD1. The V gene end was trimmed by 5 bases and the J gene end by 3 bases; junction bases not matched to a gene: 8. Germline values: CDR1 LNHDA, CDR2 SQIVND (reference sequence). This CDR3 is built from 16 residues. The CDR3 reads CASSVGQGRNNQPQHF. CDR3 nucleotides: TGTGCCAGTAGTGTGGGACAGGGTAGGAACAATCAGCCCCAGCATTTT.

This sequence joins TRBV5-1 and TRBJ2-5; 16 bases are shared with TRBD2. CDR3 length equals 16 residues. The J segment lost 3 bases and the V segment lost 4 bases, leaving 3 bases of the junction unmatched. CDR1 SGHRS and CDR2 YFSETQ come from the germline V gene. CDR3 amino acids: CASSRGLAGGEETQYF. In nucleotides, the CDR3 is TGCGCCAGCAGCCGGGGACTAGCGGGAGGGGAAGAGACCCAGTACTTC. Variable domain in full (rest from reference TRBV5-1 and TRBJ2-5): KAGVTQTPRYLIKTRGQQVTLSCSPISGHRSVSWYQQTPGQGLQFLFEYFSETQRNKGNFPGRFSGRQFSNSRSEMNVSTLELGDSALYLCASSRGLAGGEETQYFGPGTRLLVL.